The TCR beta chain described here comes from a study of blood T cell repertoires in COVID-19. Study overall: Whether acute or convalescent, the COVID-19 samples came from the United States, Italy and Spain. Nucleic acid was either cDNA or gDNA, and it came from T cells, B-cell-depleted T cells, or PBMCs.

The CDR3 is made up of 11 amino acids. The germline CDR1 and CDR2 sequences are DFQATT and SNEGSKA (reference sequence). J lost 12 bases, V lost 5 bases, and 9 bases had no gene match. Original analysis: Reference gene primer amplification gave estimated nucleated cell counts. Profiled with immunoSEQ multiplex PCR; TCRdb holds only in-frame clones, not every one. D and trimming come from the DNA, and the V and J calls and clone size come from that table. Of about 160,000 clones listed, approximately 95% are singletons. A Seattle source enrolled patients during active infection and followed them longitudinally.

The TCR sequence derives from a woman in her sixties or seventies with COVID-19, enrolled during active disease. Input material: peripheral blood. This chain links TRBV20-1 with TRBJ1-1; 7 nucleotides align to TRBD1. The CDR3 loop is CSAPDRASTFF. Written as DNA, the CDR3 is TGCAGTGCTCCCGACAGGGCTTCGACTTTCTTT.